One and the same sample provided the 29 T cell receptor beta chains below, sequenced in a study of identical twins. TCRdb passed the 5' RACE reads through MiXCR, listing each CDR3 protein once. The table includes approximately 600,000 distinct CDR3 sequences, about 7% detected once. This sample was also put to use in a study of yellow fever vaccine responses in identical twins.

The sample taken for sequencing was PBMCs. The receptors come from a woman aged 18-29 years in good health.

V and J are TRBV10-3 and TRBJ2-2; TRBD2 might be the D (6 bases). The V end lost 8 bases, the J end lost 0 bases, and 10 bases lay between the germline ends. The length of the CDR3 is 14 residues. The germline V gene has CDR1 ENHRY and CDR2 SYGVKD. This CDR3 reads CAIRGGTNTGELFF. The CDR3 DNA is TGTGCCATCCGAGGAGGGACGAACACCGGGGAGCTGTTTTTT.

This clonotype was observed many times. The gene calls are TRBV27 and TRBJ1-2; a possible D gene is TRBD1 (6 bases). The CDR3 has 13 residues. The V gene lost 6 bases and the J gene lost 6 bases, with 14 bases spanning the gap. Germline assignment: CDR1 MNHEY and CDR2 SMNVEV (reference sequence). CDR3 protein: CASRDLRGNGYTF. In DNA form, the CDR3 reads TGTGCCAGCAGGGATTTGAGGGGGAATGGCTACACCTTC.

This chain uses TRBV6-1 with TRBJ1-1; a possible D gene is TRBD1 (6 bases). Trimming cost V 6 bases and J 1 base, with 24 bases left between them. The CDR3 is made up of 18 amino acids. From germline, CDR1 is MNHNS and CDR2 SASEGT. The CDR3 loop is CASSQLRVDRTENTEAFF. CDR3 bases: TGTGCCAGCAGCCAACTGAGAGTAGACAGGACCGAGAACACTGAAGCTTTCTTT.

The chain employs TRBV7-2 and TRBJ2-5; 10 bases agree with TRBD2. Germline V CDR1 and CDR2: SGHTA, FQGNSA. The V and J ends lost 3 bases and 5 bases, in that order; junction bases with no gene match: 3. CDR3 length: 14 residues. The CDR3: CASSFQRGGETQYF. The CDR3 nucleotides are TGTGCCAGCAGCTTCCAGCGGGGGGGTGAGACCCAGTACTTC.

This clonotype was picked up a small number of times. For the CDR3, the DNA is TGTGCCAGCAGGTTGCAAGAGGAGCTGTTTTTT. Protein: CASRLQEELFF. This sequence joins TRBV6-1 and TRBJ2-2; D is uncertain. The CDR3 sequence is 11 residues long. CDR1 is MNHNS and CDR2 is SASEGT in the germline V gene. V shed 6 bases and J shed 10 bases, with 9 bases lying between them.

This clonotype was observed at least ten times. CDR3 loop: CASSLALASGANVLTF. Written as DNA, the CDR3 is TGTGCCAGCAGTCTTGCTCTTGCCTCTGGGGCCAACGTCCTGACTTTC. The rearrangement links TRBV12-3 or TRBV12-4 to TRBJ2-6; no firm D call. This CDR3 contains 16 residues. Trimming removed 5 bases from V and 0 bases from J, with 11 bases in between.

This clonotype was counted a few times. V gene TRBV27 combines with J gene TRBJ1-4, with D hard to call. CDR3 length: 16 amino acids. Germline CDR1 MNHEY, CDR2 SMNVEV (reference sequence). V was trimmed by 0 bases and J by 6 bases, leaving 14 bases between them. The CDR3 coding sequence is TGTGCCAGCAGTTTATCTGCAGGCGACGGGCATGAAAAACTGTTTTTT. Its translation: CASSLSAGDGHEKLFF. Filled out from reference TRBV27 and TRBJ1-4, the complete variable domain reads EAQVTQNPRYLITVTGKKLTVTCSQNMNHEYMSWYRQDPGLGLRQIYYSMNVEVTDKGDVPEGYKVSRKEKRNFPLILESPSPNQTSLYFCASSLSAGDGHEKLFFGSGTQLSVL.

A few counts support this clonotype. The genes are TRBV29-1 and TRBJ2-2, with D tentatively TRBD2 (6 bases). V was trimmed by 7 bases and J by 6 bases, leaving 18 bases between them. CDR1 is SQVTM, CDR2 ANQGSEA, per germline. The CDR3 consists of 14 residues. Written as DNA, the CDR3 is TGCAGCGCTAAACCGGGAGCCAAGTCCGGGGAGCTGTTTTTT. Encoded protein: CSAKPGAKSGELFF.

This clonotype came up a few times. The chain joins TRBV5-5 to TRBJ2-6; D uncertain. Germline lookup yields CDR1 SGHKS and CDR2 YYEKEE (reference sequence). V dropped 4 bases and J dropped 0 bases, with 14 bases sitting between them. The CDR3 contains 17 residues. CDR3 in amino acids: CASSPIYQTSGANVLTF. The CDR3 DNA sequence: TGTGCCAGCAGCCCCATATATCAGACCTCTGGGGCCAACGTCCTGACTTTC.

This clonotype was picked up many times. The chain carries TRBV4-1 and TRBJ2-3; D not resolved. The CDR3 loop spans 15 amino acids. Germline loops: CDR1 MGHRA, CDR2 YSYEKL. The germline V and J ends were trimmed by 1 base and 0 bases, with 8 bases remaining between them. In DNA form, the CDR3 reads TGCGCCAGCAGCCAAGTCACCTATAGCACAGATACGCAGTATTTT. This codes for CASSQVTYSTDTQYF.

This chain connects TRBV7-2 to TRBJ2-4; D gene uncertain. There are 15 residues in the CDR3. V was cut by 3 bases and J by 0 bases, with 9 bases left in between. From germline, CDR1 is SGHTA and CDR2 FQGNSA. CDR3 in DNA: TGTGCCAGCAGCTTTGATAGGGCAGCCAAAAACATTCAGTACTTC. The encoded protein is CASSFDRAAKNIQYF.

This clonotype was counted ten times or more. V gene TRBV18 combines with J gene TRBJ1-2; D remains unclear. CDR1 and CDR2 from the germline V gene are KGHSH and LQKENI. The V end lost 1 base, the J end lost 6 bases, and 12 bases lay between the germline ends. The CDR3 has 14 amino acids. CDR3 DNA: TGTGCCAGCTCACCACAGGGATCGAGTGATGGCTACACCTTC. It translates to CASSPQGSSDGYTF.

This clonotype was counted only a few times. The rearrangement uses TRBV3-1 and TRBJ2-1; 9 nucleotides match TRBD2. The germline V gene has CDR1 LGHDT and CDR2 YNNKEL (reference sequence). CDR3 length equals 12 residues. V lost 2 bases and J lost 13; bases outside the gene matches: 3. The CDR3 nucleotides are TGTGCCAGCAGCCAAACCGGGACTAGCCAGTTCTTC. Translating gives CASSQTGTSQFF.

This clonotype turned up a few times. J is TRBJ2-6 and V is TRBV24-1; perhaps D is TRBD1 or TRBD2 (6 bases each). V was clipped by 3 bases and J by 3 bases, with 11 bases between them. This CDR3 is 16 amino acids long. Germline CDR1 KGHDR, CDR2 SFDVKD. CDR3 bases: TGTGCCACCAGTGATCCACAGGGAGGTGGGGCCAACGTCCTGACTTTC. Translated, it gives CATSDPQGGGANVLTF.

This clonotype has just a few counts. The chain links TRBV7-9 to TRBJ2-2; D gene uncertain. V was clipped by 4 bases and J by 11 bases, with 11 bases between them. CDR1 and CDR2 (germline): SEHNR, FQNEAQ (reference sequence). This CDR3 contains 12 residues. CDR3 sequence reads: CASSSPAPELFF. The CDR3 region has the DNA TGTGCCAGCAGCTCGCCCGCCCCAGAGCTGTTTTTT.

This clonotype was seen a few times. This rearrangement joins TRBV10-2 to TRBJ1-6, with D maybe TRBD1 (6 bases). The CDR3 has 15 amino acids. V was shortened by 2 bases and J by 10 bases, with 15 bases between the two germline ends. Germline V CDR1 and CDR2: WSHSY, SAAADI. The CDR3 nucleotides are TGCGCCAGCAGTGAGCGAAGGGGGGCCCAGTCACCCCTCCACTTT. It codes for CASSERRGAQSPLHF.

The sample holds a few counts of this clonotype. The V gene is TRBV20-1, the J gene TRBJ2-3; no clear D gene. CDR1 and CDR2 from the germline V gene are DFQATT and SNEGSKA (reference sequence). The ends were cut back, 6 bases at V and 0 bases at J, with 13 bases in the middle. The CDR3 loop spans 14 amino acids. This chain's CDR3 is CSAPARISTDTQYF. CDR3 nucleotide sequence: TGCAGTGCGCCGGCTAGGATTAGCACAGATACGCAGTATTTT.

In its sample, this clonotype was seen a few times. The CDR3 bases are TGTGCCAGCACTTGGCGCGCGAACACCGGGGAGCTGTTTTTT. It codes for CASTWRANTGELFF. The chain carries TRBV28 and TRBJ2-2; D not certain. Trimming took off 7 bases at V and 0 bases at J, with 9 bases between the two ends. Germline CDR1 and CDR2: MDHEN and SYDVKM. CDR3 size: 14 residues. The variable domain in full, with the rest retrieved from reference TRBV28 and TRBJ2-2, is DVKVTQSSRYLVKRTGEKVFLECVQDMDHENMFWYRQDPGLGLRLIYFSYDVKMKEKGDIPEGYSVSREKKERFSLILESASTNQTSMYLCASTWRANTGELFFGEGSRLTVL.

This clonotype has only a few counts. The CDR3 DNA reads TGTGCCAGCACCCTAACTCTAGCGGGTTACAATGAGCAGTTCTTC. This codes for CASTLTLAGYNEQFF. The chain recombines TRBV6-2 or TRBV6-3 with TRBJ2-1; 8 bases match TRBD2. The CDR3 runs 15 residues. The J segment lost 4 bases and the V segment lost 7 bases, leaving 9 bases of the junction unmatched. Germline V lookup: CDR1 MNHEY, CDR2 SVGEGT.

There are many counts of this clonotype. The V and J genes are TRBV5-1 and TRBJ2-2; the match to TRBD2 covers 12 bases. V lost 3 bases and J lost 4; bases outside the gene matches: 10. In germline, CDR1 is SGHRS, CDR2 YFSETQ. This CDR3 is built from 18 residues. The CDR3 DNA is TGCGCCAGCAGCTCCCTTCTAGCGGGAGGGCCGGGCACCGGGGAGCTGTTTTTT. Its translation is CASSSLLAGGPGTGELFF.

The chain links TRBV28 to TRBJ2-2; 8 bases are shared with TRBD2. Germline values: CDR1 MDHEN, CDR2 SYDVKM. With V trimmed by 6 bases and J by 0 bases, 3 bases remained unmatched. CDR3 length: 15 amino acids. The CDR3 is CASSHGGANTGELFF. The CDR3 bases are TGTGCCAGCAGCCACGGGGGGGCGAACACCGGGGAGCTGTTTTTT.

This sequence joins TRBV11-2 and TRBJ2-3; the D gene could be TRBD1 or TRBD2 (5 bases each). This CDR3 contains 17 residues. The germline V and J ends were trimmed by 4 bases and 6 bases, with 23 bases remaining between them. Germline V gives CDR1 SGHAT, CDR2 FQNNGV. The CDR3 protein is CASSSRPGPARRDTQYF. In DNA, the CDR3 is TGTGCCAGCAGCTCTAGACCGGGGCCAGCGAGGAGGGATACGCAGTATTTT.

This clonotype came up many times. The chain recombines TRBV10-3 with TRBJ2-7; unclear D gene. The germline V and J ends were trimmed by 3 bases and 5 bases, with 8 bases remaining between them. This CDR3 has 12 residues. CDR1 is ENHRY and CDR2 is SYGVKD in the germline V gene. This CDR3 reads CAISDGQDEQYV. In DNA, the CDR3 is TGTGCCATCAGTGACGGGCAGGACGAGCAGTACGTC.

This clonotype was observed a few times. The chain combines TRBV27 with TRBJ1-1; perhaps TRBD1 as D (6 bases). CDR3 size: 16 residues. V dropped 2 bases and J dropped 2 bases, with 15 bases sitting between them. CDR1 MNHEY and CDR2 SMNVEV come from the germline V gene (reference sequence). The CDR3, as DNA: TGTGCCAGCAGTTTAGAGGGGGGTAGACTTAACACTGAAGCTTTCTTT. This translates into CASSLEGGRLNTEAFF.

The chain combines TRBV11-1 with TRBJ2-2; TRBD1 matches 7 bases. CDR1 and CDR2 from the germline V gene are SGHAT and FQDESV (reference sequence). This CDR3 spans 18 amino acids. After removal of 2 bases from V and 4 bases from J, the junction contained 13 bases not matched to a gene. The CDR3 loop reads CASSLSLRGGAGTGELFF. The CDR3 DNA follows: TGTGCCAGCAGCTTAAGCCTCCGAGGGGGCGCCGGCACCGGGGAGCTGTTTTTT.

This clonotype was observed many times. This chain links TRBV27 with TRBJ1-2; perhaps TRBD1 as D (6 bases). The ends were cut back, 5 bases at V and 0 bases at J, with 16 bases in the middle. This CDR3 contains 16 residues. Germline assignment: CDR1 MNHEY and CDR2 SMNVEV (reference sequence). The CDR3 reads CASSRRGQPTNYGYTF. Written as DNA, the CDR3 is TGTGCCAGCAGTCGGCGGGGGCAGCCGACTAACTATGGCTACACCTTC.

This clonotype was detected ten times or more. The chain employs TRBV20-1 and TRBJ2-4; D call uncertain. This CDR3 contains 14 residues. Germline assignment: CDR1 DFQATT and CDR2 SNEGSKA (reference sequence). Written as DNA, the CDR3 is TGCAGCCTAGAGGCCCTCGGAGCCAAAAACATTCAGTACTTC. Encoded protein: CSLEALGAKNIQYF.

This clonotype was seen only a few times. The V gene is TRBV7-8, the J gene TRBJ2-5; D is perhaps TRBD1 or TRBD2 (5 bases each). The CDR3 sequence is 15 residues long. V was shortened by 5 bases and J by 4 bases, with 17 bases between the two germline ends. The germline CDR1 and CDR2 sequences are SGHVS and FQNEAQ. CDR3 coding DNA: TGTGCCAGCAGCGTAAACCTGGGACCCCCAGAGACCCAGTACTTC. This codes for CASSVNLGPPETQYF.

This clonotype was counted ten times or more. This chain uses TRBV29-1 with TRBJ2-3, with 7 positions matching TRBD1. This CDR3 is built from 14 residues. Germline assignment: CDR1 SQVTM and CDR2 ANQGSEA. Trimming cost V 8 bases and J 0 bases; bases outside gene matches: 8. CDR3 protein: CSMTGITSTDTQYF. CDR3 DNA: TGCAGCATGACAGGGATAACTAGCACAGATACGCAGTATTTT.